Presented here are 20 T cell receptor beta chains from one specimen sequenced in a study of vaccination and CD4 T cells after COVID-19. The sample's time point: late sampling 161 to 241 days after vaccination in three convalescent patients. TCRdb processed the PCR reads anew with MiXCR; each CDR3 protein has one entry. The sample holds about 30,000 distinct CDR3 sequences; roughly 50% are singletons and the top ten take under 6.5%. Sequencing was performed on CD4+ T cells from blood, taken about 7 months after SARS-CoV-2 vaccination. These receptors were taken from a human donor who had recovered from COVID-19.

The CDR3 nucleotides read TGTGCCAGCAGTTTCCGAAAAAGGGAAGATACGCAGTATTTT. It is translated as CASSFRKREDTQYF. The V gene is TRBV28, the J gene TRBJ2-3; D uncertain. CDR1 and CDR2 (germline): MDHEN, SYDVKM. The CDR3 has 14 amino acids. Trimming removed 3 bases from V and 5 bases from J, with 12 bases in between. Supplemented by reference TRBV28 and TRBJ2-3, the full variable domain reads DVKVTQSSRYLVKRTGEKVFLECVQDMDHENMFWYRQDPGLGLRLIYFSYDVKMKEKGDIPEGYSVSREKKERFSLILESASTNQTSMYLCASSFRKREDTQYFGPGTRLTVL.

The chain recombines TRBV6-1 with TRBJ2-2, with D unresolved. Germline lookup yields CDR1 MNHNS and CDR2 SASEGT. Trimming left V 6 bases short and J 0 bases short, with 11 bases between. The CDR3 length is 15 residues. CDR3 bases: TGTGCCAGCAGCCACGGAATGGCGAACACCGGGGAGCTGTTTTTT. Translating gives CASSHGMANTGELFF.

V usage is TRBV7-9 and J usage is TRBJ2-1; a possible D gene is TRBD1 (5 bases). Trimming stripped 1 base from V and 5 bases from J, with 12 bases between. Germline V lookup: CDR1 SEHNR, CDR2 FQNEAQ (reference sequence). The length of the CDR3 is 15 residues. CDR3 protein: CASSLGQNPHNEQFF. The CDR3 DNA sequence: TGTGCCAGCAGCTTAGGACAGAATCCCCACAATGAGCAGTTCTTC.

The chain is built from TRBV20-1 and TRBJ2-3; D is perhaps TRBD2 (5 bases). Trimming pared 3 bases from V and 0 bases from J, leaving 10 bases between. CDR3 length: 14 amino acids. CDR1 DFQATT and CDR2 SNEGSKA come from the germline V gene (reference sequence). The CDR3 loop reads CSASRDTSTDTQYF. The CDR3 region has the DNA TGCAGTGCTAGTCGGGATACTAGCACAGATACGCAGTATTTT.

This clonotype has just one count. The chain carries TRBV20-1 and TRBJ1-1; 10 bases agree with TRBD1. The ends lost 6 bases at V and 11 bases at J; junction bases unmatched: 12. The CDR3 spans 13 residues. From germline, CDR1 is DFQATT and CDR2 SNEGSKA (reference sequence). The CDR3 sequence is CSAAGQGGRSAFF. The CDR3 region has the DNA TGCAGTGCCGCAGGACAGGGGGGCCGGTCGGCTTTCTTT.

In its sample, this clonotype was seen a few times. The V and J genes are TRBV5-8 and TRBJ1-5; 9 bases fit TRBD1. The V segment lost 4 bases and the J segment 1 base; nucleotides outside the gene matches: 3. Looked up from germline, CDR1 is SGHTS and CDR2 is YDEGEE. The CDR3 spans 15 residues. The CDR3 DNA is TGTGCCAGCAGCGTCGGGACAGGGAGCAATCAGCCCCAGCATTTT. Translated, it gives CASSVGTGSNQPQHF.

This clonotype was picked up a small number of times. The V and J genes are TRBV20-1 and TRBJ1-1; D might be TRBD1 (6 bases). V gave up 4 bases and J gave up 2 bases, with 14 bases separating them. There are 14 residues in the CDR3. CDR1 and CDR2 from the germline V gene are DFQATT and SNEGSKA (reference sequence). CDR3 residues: CSAKQGVGNTEAFF. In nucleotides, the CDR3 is TGCAGTGCTAAACAGGGAGTCGGAAACACTGAAGCTTTCTTT.

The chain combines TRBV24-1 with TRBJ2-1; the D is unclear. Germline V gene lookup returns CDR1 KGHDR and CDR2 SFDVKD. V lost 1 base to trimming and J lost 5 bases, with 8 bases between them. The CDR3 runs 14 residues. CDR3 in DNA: TGTGCCACCAGTGATTTCTCAGGTAACAATGAGCAGTTCTTC. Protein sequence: CATSDFSGNNEQFF.

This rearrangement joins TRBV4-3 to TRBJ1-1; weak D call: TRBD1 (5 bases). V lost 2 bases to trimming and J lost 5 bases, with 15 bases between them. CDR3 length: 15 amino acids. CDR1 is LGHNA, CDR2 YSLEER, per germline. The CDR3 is CASSQFDRQATEAFF. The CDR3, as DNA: TGCGCCAGCAGCCAATTCGACAGACAAGCTACTGAAGCTTTCTTT.

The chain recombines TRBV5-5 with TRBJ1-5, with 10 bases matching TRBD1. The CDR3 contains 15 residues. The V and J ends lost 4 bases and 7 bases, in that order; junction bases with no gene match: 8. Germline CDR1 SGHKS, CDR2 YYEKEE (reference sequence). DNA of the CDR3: TGTGCCAGCAGCGATGGGACAGGGGTATTGCAGCCCCAGCATTTT. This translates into CASSDGTGVLQPQHF.

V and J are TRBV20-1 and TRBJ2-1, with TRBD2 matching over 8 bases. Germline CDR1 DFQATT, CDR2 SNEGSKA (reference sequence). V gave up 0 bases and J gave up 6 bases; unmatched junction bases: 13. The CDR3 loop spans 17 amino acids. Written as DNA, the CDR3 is TGCAGTGCTAGAGAGGACCTGGCTAGCGGGTACGGCAATGAGCAGTTCTTC. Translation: CSAREDLASGYGNEQFF.

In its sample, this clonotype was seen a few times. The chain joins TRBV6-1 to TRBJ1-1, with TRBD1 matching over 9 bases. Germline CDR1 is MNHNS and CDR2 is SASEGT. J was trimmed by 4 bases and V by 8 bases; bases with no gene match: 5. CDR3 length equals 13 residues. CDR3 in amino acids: CASLGGQGTEAFF. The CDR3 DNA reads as TGTGCCAGCCTAGGGGGACAGGGCACTGAAGCTTTCTTT.

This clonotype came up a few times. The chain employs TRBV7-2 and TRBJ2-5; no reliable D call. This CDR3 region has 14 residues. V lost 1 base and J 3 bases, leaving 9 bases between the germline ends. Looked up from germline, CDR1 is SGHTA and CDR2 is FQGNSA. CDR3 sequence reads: CASSLDTAEETQYF. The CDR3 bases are TGTGCCAGCAGCTTAGATACAGCCGAAGAGACCCAGTACTTC.

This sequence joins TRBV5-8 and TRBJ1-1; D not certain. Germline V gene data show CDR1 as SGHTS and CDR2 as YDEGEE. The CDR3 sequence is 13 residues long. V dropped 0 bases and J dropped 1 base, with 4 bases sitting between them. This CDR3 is CASSLGPNTEAFF. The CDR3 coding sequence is TGTGCCAGCAGCTTGGGACCGAACACTGAAGCTTTCTTT.

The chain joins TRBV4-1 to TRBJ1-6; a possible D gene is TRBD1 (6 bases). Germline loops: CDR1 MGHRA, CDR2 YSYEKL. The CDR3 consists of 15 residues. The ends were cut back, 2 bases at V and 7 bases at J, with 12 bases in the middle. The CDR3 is CASSQFHRANSPLHF. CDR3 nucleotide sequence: TGCGCCAGCAGCCAATTCCACAGGGCAAATTCACCCCTCCACTTT.

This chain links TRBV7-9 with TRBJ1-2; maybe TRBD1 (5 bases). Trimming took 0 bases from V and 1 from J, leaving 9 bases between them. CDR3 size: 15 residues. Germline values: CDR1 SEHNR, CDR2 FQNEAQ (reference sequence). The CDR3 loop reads CASSLAGGVNYGYTF. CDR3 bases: TGTGCCAGCAGCTTAGCTGGGGGTGTTAACTATGGCTACACCTTC.

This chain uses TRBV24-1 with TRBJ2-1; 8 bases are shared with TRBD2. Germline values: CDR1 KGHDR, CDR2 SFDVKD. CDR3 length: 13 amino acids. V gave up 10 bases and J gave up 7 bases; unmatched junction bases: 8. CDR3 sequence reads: CATEIAGQNEQFF. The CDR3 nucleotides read TGTGCCACTGAAATAGCGGGACAAAATGAGCAGTTCTTC.

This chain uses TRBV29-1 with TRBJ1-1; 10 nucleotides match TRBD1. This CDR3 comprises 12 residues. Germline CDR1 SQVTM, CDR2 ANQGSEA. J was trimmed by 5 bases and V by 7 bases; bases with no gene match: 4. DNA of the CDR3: TGCAGCGCTGACAGGGGGCGGACTGAAGCTTTCTTT. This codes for CSADRGRTEAFF.

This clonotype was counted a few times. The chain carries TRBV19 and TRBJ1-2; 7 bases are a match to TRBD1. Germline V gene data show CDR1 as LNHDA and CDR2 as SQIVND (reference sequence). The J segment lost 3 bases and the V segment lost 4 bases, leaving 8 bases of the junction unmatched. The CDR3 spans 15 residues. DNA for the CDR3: TGTGCCAGTAGTAAGGAGCGCACAGGGGACTATGGCTACACCTTC. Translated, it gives CASSKERTGDYGYTF.

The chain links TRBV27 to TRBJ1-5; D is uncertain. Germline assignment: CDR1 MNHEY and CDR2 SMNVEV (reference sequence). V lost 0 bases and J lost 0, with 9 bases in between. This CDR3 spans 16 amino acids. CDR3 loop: CASSLSGGISNQPQHF. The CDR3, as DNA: TGTGCCAGCAGTTTATCCGGTGGAATTAGCAATCAGCCCCAGCATTTT.